The sequence of this T cell receptor (beta chain) was determined in a study of blood T cell repertoires in COVID-19. The CDR3 is 14 residues long. Germline V CDR1 and CDR2: SGHRS, YFSETQ. The J segment lost 7 bases and the V segment lost 4 bases, leaving 10 bases of the junction unmatched. The data were produced by immunoSEQ multiplex PCR, yet TCRdb's version contains in-frame clones alone and is incomplete. The sample has about 140,000 clones; around nine tenths are singletons. Sequenced: peripheral blood. The source is a woman aged 60 to 75 with acute or convalescent COVID-19. The chain couples TRBV5-1 to TRBJ2-5, with 7 bases identical to TRBD1. The CDR3 protein is CASSLGTAKGTQYF. DNA of the CDR3: TGCGCCAGCAGCCTGGGGACAGCCAAGGGGACCCAGTACTTC.